The 28 T cell receptor beta chains in this list originate from one sample, sequenced in a study of CD8 T cells in ankylosing spondylitis. TCRdb fed the 5' RACE reads into MiXCR, producing one record per CDR3 protein. The sample lists 300,000 to 400,000 distinct CDR3 sequences; 9.5% to 13% were seen once. The material sequenced was blood, either unsorted or a sorted T cell fraction (not recorded which). Receptors were obtained from a female donor with ankylosing spondylitis or in good health (not recorded which).

The chain links TRBV4-3 to TRBJ2-4; 10 bases are shared with TRBD1. The CDR3 sequence is 14 residues long. Germline V CDR1 and CDR2: LGHNA, YSLEER. V was pared by 5 bases and J by 5 bases, with 3 bases of the junction left unmatched. The CDR3 sequence is CASSSGTGENIQYF. CDR3 nucleotides: TGCGCCAGCAGCTCAGGGACAGGGGAAAACATTCAGTACTTC.

In its sample, this clonotype was seen many times. The V gene is TRBV4-1, the J gene TRBJ2-1, with unresolved D. V gave up 0 bases and J gave up 0 bases, with 12 bases separating them. The CDR3 has 17 residues. Per the germline V gene, CDR1 is MGHRA and CDR2 is YSYEKL. CDR3 sequence reads: CASSQEGVRSSYNEQFF. The CDR3 region has the DNA TGCGCCAGCAGCCAAGAAGGCGTTCGTAGCTCCTACAATGAGCAGTTCTTC.

With regard to this clonotype: With a much larger clone just one base away, this may be a read error. This sequence joins TRBV27 and TRBJ2-1; D might be TRBD2 (6 bases). CDR1 and CDR2 (germline): MNHEY, SMNVEV (reference sequence). The CDR3 covers 14 residues. The DNA for the CDR3 is TGTGCCAGCAGTTACACTACATGGGGGGATGAGGAGTTCTTC. Translated, it gives CASSYTTWGDEEFF.

The sample holds many counts of this clonotype. The chain employs TRBV5-1 and TRBJ1-3; the D is unclear. Deletions cut 0 bases from V and 0 bases from J, with 10 bases between. This CDR3 has 16 residues. Per germline, CDR1 SGHRS and CDR2 YFSETQ. DNA of the CDR3: TGCGCCAGCAGCTTGGAAGGGCCATTCTCTGGAAACACCATATATTTT. Translating it yields CASSLEGPFSGNTIYF.

This clonotype has a handful of counts. The chain joins TRBV10-2 to TRBJ1-1, with a weak D call TRBD1 (6 bases). Trimming removed 7 bases at V and 2 bases at J, with 17 bases between. There are 15 residues in the CDR3. Germline V gives CDR1 WSHSY, CDR2 SAAADI. The chain's CDR3 is CASNRAASVNTEAFF. CDR3 DNA: TGCGCCAGCAACAGGGCTGCATCCGTTAACACTGAAGCTTTCTTT.

This clonotype has ten or more counts. V is TRBV28 and J is TRBJ1-2; 7 bases align to TRBD1. Per the germline V gene, CDR1 is MDHEN and CDR2 is SYDVKM. The CDR3 length is 17 residues. The V and J ends lost 5 bases and 2 bases, in that order; junction bases with no gene match: 14. The CDR3 protein is CASSPYERQGSNYGYTF. The CDR3 nucleotides read TGTGCCAGCAGTCCGTACGAGCGACAGGGATCGAACTATGGCTACACCTTC.

There are many counts of this clonotype. This chain links TRBV12-3 or TRBV12-4 with TRBJ2-7; D is undetermined. V was trimmed by 6 bases and J by 3 bases, leaving 9 bases between them. The CDR3 contains 12 residues. The CDR3 here is CASSPTIYEQYF. The CDR3 DNA is TGTGCCAGCAGCCCCACCATCTACGAGCAGTACTTC.

This clonotype has at least ten counts. The chain couples TRBV10-3 to TRBJ1-2; possibly TRBD1 for D (5 bases). V shed 11 bases and J shed 5 bases, with 24 bases lying between them. The germline V gene encodes CDR1 ENHRY and CDR2 SYGVKD. The CDR3 has 15 amino acids. DNA for the CDR3: TGTGCCGCCCTCCGGGAAGCCATGGGGGGGTATGGCTACACCTTC. Translated: CAALREAMGGYGYTF.

The rearrangement joins TRBV7-9 to TRBJ2-3, with D tentatively TRBD2 (6 bases). From germline, CDR1 is SEHNR and CDR2 FQNEAQ (reference sequence). Trimming shortened V by 1 base and J by 4 bases, and 12 bases separated the two germline ends. CDR3 length: 15 amino acids. CDR3 in amino acids: CASSLDQLAADTQYF. In DNA, the CDR3 is TGTGCCAGCAGCTTAGACCAACTAGCAGCAGATACGCAGTATTTT.

The chain employs TRBV10-2 and TRBJ2-1; 13 bases align to TRBD2. The CDR3 contains 13 residues. Germline CDR1 is WSHSY and CDR2 is SAAADI. V lost 5 bases and J lost 14; bases outside the gene matches: 6. The CDR3 loop reads CASSQTSGGWKFF. DNA of the CDR3: TGCGCCAGCAGTCAGACTAGCGGGGGGTGGAAGTTCTTC.

This clonotype was recorded many times. The chain couples TRBV4-3 to TRBJ1-1; perhaps TRBD1 as D (6 bases). The CDR3 runs to 15 residues. Trimming took off 0 bases at V and 3 bases at J, with 11 bases between the two ends. Germline-derived CDR1 and CDR2 are LGHNA and YSLEER. The DNA for the CDR3 is TGCGCCAGCAGCCAAGATCGCAGGGGAGACACTGAAGCTTTCTTT. Translation: CASSQDRRGDTEAFF.

This clonotype has a count of ten or more. The genes are TRBV20-1 and TRBJ2-7, with D perhaps matching TRBD1 (5 bases). Germline CDR1 is DFQATT and CDR2 is SNEGSKA (reference sequence). V gave up 3 bases and J gave up 0 bases, with 12 bases separating them. This CDR3 contains 14 residues. The CDR3 coding sequence is TGCAGTGCTAGTGGGGCTCGCAGCTCCTACGAGCAGTACTTC. It codes for CSASGARSSYEQYF.

The chain joins TRBV28 to TRBJ2-7; 7 nucleotides match TRBD1. This CDR3 contains 15 residues. Trimming at V came to 5 bases and at J to 2 bases, leaving 9 bases not matched to a gene. The V gene's germline CDR1 is MDHEN and CDR2 SYDVKM. DNA for the CDR3: TGTGCCAGCAGTGTGGGGGTGGGGACAGCCTACGAGCAGTACTTC. Encoded protein: CASSVGVGTAYEQYF.

The chain has TRBV20-1 and TRBJ2-3; D possibly corresponds to TRBD2 (6 bases). The CDR3 is 15 amino acids. CDR1 DFQATT and CDR2 SNEGSKA come from the germline V gene (reference sequence). Trimming removed 5 bases at V and 4 bases at J, with 19 bases between. The CDR3 DNA sequence: TGCAGTGCTCCCGAGGGGAGGTTGGGGGCAGATACGCAGTATTTT. Its protein product is CSAPEGRLGADTQYF.

This clonotype was counted at least ten times. The chain uses TRBV2 and TRBJ1-3; TRBD1 might be the D (5 bases). This CDR3 is built from 12 residues. Germline V CDR1 and CDR2: SNHLY, FYNNEI. The V gene lost 5 bases and the J gene lost 12 bases, with 14 bases spanning the gap. The CDR3 sequence is CASSKPGTGIYF. CDR3 nucleotide sequence: TGTGCCAGCAGTAAACCCGGGACTGGCATATATTTT.

This clonotype was seen repeatedly, ten times or more. The chain is built from TRBV20-1 and TRBJ1-5, with D hard to call. The CDR3 spans 13 residues. From germline, CDR1 is DFQATT and CDR2 SNEGSKA (reference sequence). Between the trimmed V and J ends, which lost 2 bases and 1 base, there was a span of 6 bases. CDR3 protein: CSARRGSNQPQHF. CDR3 DNA sequence: TGCAGTGCTAGACGGGGAAGCAATCAGCCCCAGCATTTT.

This clonotype has a count of ten or more. The chain is built from TRBV5-1 and TRBJ2-3, with TRBD1 matching over 7 bases. With 4 bases clipped from V and 4 bases from J, the junction kept 12 bases outside the gene matches. The CDR3 totals 16 residues. Germline CDR1 and CDR2: SGHRS and YFSETQ. The CDR3 region has the DNA TGCGCCAGCAGCGAATACGACAGGGCCCCGCCAGATACGCAGTATTTT. Protein: CASSEYDRAPPDTQYF.

This clonotype occurred many times. The CDR3 loop is CASSLSSGGIPGTDTQYF. Written as DNA, the CDR3 is TGCGCCAGCAGCTTGAGTAGCGGGGGGATCCCGGGCACAGATACGCAGTATTTT. The rearrangement links TRBV5-1 to TRBJ2-3; the match to TRBD2 covers 10 bases. Germline V lookup: CDR1 SGHRS, CDR2 YFSETQ. The J segment lost 1 base and the V segment lost 1 base, leaving 9 bases of the junction unmatched. The CDR3 length is 18 residues.

For this clonotype: A much larger clone differs from this one at a single base, so this may be a read error. The genes are TRBV20-1 and TRBJ2-7; maybe TRBD2 (6 bases). The CDR3 runs 13 residues. Germline CDR1 reads DFQATT; CDR2 reads SNEGSKA (reference sequence). The CDR3 DNA follows: TGCAGTGCTCGTGGAGGGACTGACTACGAGCAGCACTTC. It encodes CSARGGTDYEQHF.

V gene TRBV27 combines with J gene TRBJ2-7, with 8 bases matching TRBD2. This CDR3 has 14 amino acids. The J segment lost 0 bases and the V segment lost 5 bases, leaving 3 bases of the junction unmatched. The germline gives CDR1 MNHEY, CDR2 SMNVEV (reference sequence). The CDR3 DNA reads TGTGCCAGCAGTAAGCGGGGGAGCTCCTACGAGCAGTACTTC. Translated, it gives CASSKRGSSYEQYF.

This clonotype came up a few times. This chain links TRBV12-3 or TRBV12-4 with TRBJ1-3; no clear D gene. This CDR3 comprises 13 residues. Between the trimmed V and J ends, which lost 5 bases and 3 bases, there was a span of 8 bases. The CDR3 DNA reads as TGTGCCAGCAGTCTCAGAGGTGGAAACACCATATATTTT. It yields the protein CASSLRGGNTIYF.

A word on this clonotype: A junction end diverges from the germline sequence, so it may reflect a read error. The chain has TRBV13 and TRBJ1-1, with D unresolved. Germline values: CDR1 PRHDT, CDR2 FYEKMQ (reference sequence). This CDR3 is built from 19 residues. The CDR3 spells CASSLRSRQIRAGNTEAFF. In DNA form, the CDR3 reads TGTGCCAGCAGCCTCCGTAGCAGACAAATACGGGCGGGGAACACCGAAGCTTTCTTT.

This clonotype turned up a few times. This chain connects TRBV27 to TRBJ1-5; 9 bases agree with TRBD1. The CDR3 is 15 amino acids. V dropped 6 bases and J dropped 3; count of bases not matched to a gene: 6. Germline V CDR1 and CDR2: MNHEY, SMNVEV (reference sequence). For the CDR3, the DNA is TGTGCCAGCAGCCCGGACAGGGGTTACAATCAGCCCCAGCATTTT. It specifies CASSPDRGYNQPQHF.

This clonotype has ten or more counts. V usage is TRBV7-2 and J usage is TRBJ2-7, with no clear D. The length of the CDR3 is 14 residues. Germline CDR1 reads SGHTA; CDR2 reads FQGNSA. V was trimmed by 5 bases and J by 2 bases, leaving 13 bases between them. This chain's CDR3 is CASSIVDGTYEQYF. The CDR3 DNA reads TGTGCCAGCAGCATAGTAGACGGAACCTACGAGCAGTACTTC.

In this sample, this clonotype turned up a few times. The chain uses TRBV12-3 or TRBV12-4 and TRBJ2-3, with D unresolved. CDR3 length: 15 residues. V was pared by 6 bases and J by 0 bases, with 13 bases between. The CDR3 DNA follows: TGTGCCAGCAGCCGTAAAGACTCGAGCACAGATACGCAGTATTTT. It specifies CASSRKDSSTDTQYF.

This clonotype was seen at least ten times. The V and J genes are TRBV9 and TRBJ1-1; D is unclear. V dropped 3 bases and J dropped 4 bases, with 13 bases sitting between them. Germline V gene sequence: CDR1 SGDLS, CDR2 YYNGEE. The CDR3 runs to 14 residues. The chain's CDR3 is CASSETDKGTEAFF. For the CDR3, the DNA is TGTGCCAGCAGCGAAACCGATAAAGGCACTGAAGCTTTCTTT.

The J gene is TRBJ1-2, the V gene TRBV10-3; TRBD1 is a possible D gene (6 bases). Looked up from germline, CDR1 is ENHRY and CDR2 is SYGVKD. The CDR3 has 13 amino acids. With 10 bases removed from V and 4 bases from J, the gap between germline ends came to 16 bases. The CDR3 DNA follows: TGTGCCACCCAGGGGAAGACAATCTATGGCTACACCTTC. Its translation is CATQGKTIYGYTF.

This clonotype showed up many times. The V gene is TRBV5-6, the J gene TRBJ1-6; a possible D gene is TRBD1 (6 bases). With 4 bases removed from V and 7 bases from J, the gap between germline ends came to 12 bases. Germline V gene lookup returns CDR1 SGHDT and CDR2 YYEEEE. This CDR3 is 14 amino acids long. The CDR3 is CASSQTGLNSPLHF. The CDR3 bases are TGTGCCAGCAGCCAAACAGGGTTAAATTCACCCCTCCACTTT.